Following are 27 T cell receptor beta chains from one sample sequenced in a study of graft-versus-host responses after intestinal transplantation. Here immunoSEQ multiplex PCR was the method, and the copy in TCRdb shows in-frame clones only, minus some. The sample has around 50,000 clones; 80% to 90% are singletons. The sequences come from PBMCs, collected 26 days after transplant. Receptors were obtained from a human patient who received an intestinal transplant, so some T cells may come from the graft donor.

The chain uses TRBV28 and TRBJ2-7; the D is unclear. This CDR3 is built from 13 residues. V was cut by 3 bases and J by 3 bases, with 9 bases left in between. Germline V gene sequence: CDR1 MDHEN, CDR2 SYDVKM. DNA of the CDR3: TGTGCCAGCAGTTTTGAGAGAGGCTACGAGCAGTACTTC. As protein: CASSFERGYEQYF.

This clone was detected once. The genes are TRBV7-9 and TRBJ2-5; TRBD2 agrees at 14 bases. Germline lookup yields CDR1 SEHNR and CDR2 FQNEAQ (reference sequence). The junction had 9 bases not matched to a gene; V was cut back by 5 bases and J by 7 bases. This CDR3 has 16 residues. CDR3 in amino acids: CASSRLAGGVRGTQYF. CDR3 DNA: TGTGCCAGCAGCCGACTAGCGGGAGGGGTCCGGGGGACCCAGTACTTC.

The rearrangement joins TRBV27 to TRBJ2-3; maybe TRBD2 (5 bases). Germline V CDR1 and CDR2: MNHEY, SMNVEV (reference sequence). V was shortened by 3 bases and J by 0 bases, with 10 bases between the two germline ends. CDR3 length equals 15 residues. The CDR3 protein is CASSFGGRSTDTQYF. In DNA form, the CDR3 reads TGTGCCAGCAGTTTTGGCGGGCGCAGCACAGATACGCAGTATTTT.

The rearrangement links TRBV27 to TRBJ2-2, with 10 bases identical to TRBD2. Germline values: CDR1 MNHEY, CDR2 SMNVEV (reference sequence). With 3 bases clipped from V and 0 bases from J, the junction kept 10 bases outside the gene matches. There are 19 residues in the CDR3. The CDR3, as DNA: TGTGCCAGCAGTTTGGAAGCGGGGGGGCCATACGCGAACACCGGGGAGCTGTTTTTT. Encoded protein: CASSLEAGGPYANTGELFF.

CDR3 residues: CASRSARGAYEQYF. DNA for the CDR3: TGTGCCAGCAGGAGTGCCAGGGGTGCCTACGAGCAGTACTTC. This chain connects TRBV28 to TRBJ2-7; the D gene is possibly TRBD1 (6 bases). The CDR3 length is 14 residues. The ends were cut back, 6 bases at V and 2 bases at J, with 14 bases in the middle. CDR1 MDHEN and CDR2 SYDVKM come from the germline V gene.

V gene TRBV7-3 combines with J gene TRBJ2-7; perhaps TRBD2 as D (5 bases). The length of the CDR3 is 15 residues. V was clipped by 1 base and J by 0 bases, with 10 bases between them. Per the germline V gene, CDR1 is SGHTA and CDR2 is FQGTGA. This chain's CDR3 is CASSLSSGSSYEQYF. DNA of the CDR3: TGTGCCAGCAGCTTAAGCAGCGGATCCTCCTACGAGCAGTACTTC. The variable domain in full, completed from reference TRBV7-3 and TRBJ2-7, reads GAGVSQTPSNKVTEKGKYVELRCDPISGHTALYWYRQSLGQGPEFLIYFQGTGAADDSGLPNDRFFAVRPEGSVSTLKIQRTERGDSAVYLCASSLSSGSSYEQYFGPGTRLTVT.

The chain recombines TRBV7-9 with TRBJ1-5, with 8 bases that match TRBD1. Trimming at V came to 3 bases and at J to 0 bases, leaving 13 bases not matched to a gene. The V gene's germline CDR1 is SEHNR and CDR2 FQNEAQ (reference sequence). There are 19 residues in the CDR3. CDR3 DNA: TGTGCCAGCAGCTTGGGCGTCGGACAGGGAGGGTATAGCAATCAGCCCCAGCATTTT. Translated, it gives CASSLGVGQGGYSNQPQHF.

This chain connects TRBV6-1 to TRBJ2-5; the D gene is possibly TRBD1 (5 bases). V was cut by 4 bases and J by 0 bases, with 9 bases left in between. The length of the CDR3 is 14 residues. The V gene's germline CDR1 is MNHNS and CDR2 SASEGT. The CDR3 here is CASSAQGYQETQYF. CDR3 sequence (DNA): TGTGCCAGCAGTGCGCAGGGATACCAAGAGACCCAGTACTTC.

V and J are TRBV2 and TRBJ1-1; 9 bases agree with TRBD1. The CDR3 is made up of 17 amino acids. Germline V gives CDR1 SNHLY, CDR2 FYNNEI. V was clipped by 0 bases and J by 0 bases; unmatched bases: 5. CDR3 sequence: CASSEAPGQGMNTEAFF. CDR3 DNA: TGTGCCAGCAGTGAAGCCCCGGGACAGGGTATGAACACTGAAGCTTTCTTT.

CDR3 nucleotide sequence: TGTGCCAGCAGTTATGTACAGGGGTATGAAAAACTGTTTTTT. Translated, it gives CASSYVQGYEKLFF. The J gene is TRBJ1-4, the V gene TRBV6-6; 7 bases align to TRBD1. V shed 3 bases, J shed 6 bases, and the junction held 4 bases outside the gene matches. Germline V lookup: CDR1 MNHNY, CDR2 SVGAGI (reference sequence). The CDR3 length is 14 residues.

This chain's CDR3 is CASSIKSTEPYSNQPQHF. The CDR3 bases are TGTGCCAGTAGTATTAAGTCGACAGAGCCTTATAGCAATCAGCCCCAGCATTTT. The chain uses TRBV19 and TRBJ1-5, with a possible D match to TRBD1 (5 bases). V was clipped by 3 bases and J by 0 bases, with 18 bases between them. CDR1 LNHDA and CDR2 SQIVND come from the germline V gene (reference sequence). The CDR3 is 18 amino acids.

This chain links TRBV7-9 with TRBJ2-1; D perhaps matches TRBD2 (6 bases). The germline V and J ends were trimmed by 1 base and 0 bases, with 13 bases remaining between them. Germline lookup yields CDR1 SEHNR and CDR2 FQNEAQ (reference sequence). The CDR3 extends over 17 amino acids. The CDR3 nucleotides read TGTGCCAGCAGCTTAGGACATTACGGGAGCTCCTACAATGAGCAGTTCTTC. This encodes CASSLGHYGSSYNEQFF.

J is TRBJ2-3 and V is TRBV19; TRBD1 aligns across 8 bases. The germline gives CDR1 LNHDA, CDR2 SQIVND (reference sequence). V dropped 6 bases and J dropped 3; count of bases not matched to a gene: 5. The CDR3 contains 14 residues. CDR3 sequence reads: CASSQGAGTDTQYF. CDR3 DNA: TGTGCCAGTAGCCAGGGGGCAGGGACAGATACGCAGTATTTT.

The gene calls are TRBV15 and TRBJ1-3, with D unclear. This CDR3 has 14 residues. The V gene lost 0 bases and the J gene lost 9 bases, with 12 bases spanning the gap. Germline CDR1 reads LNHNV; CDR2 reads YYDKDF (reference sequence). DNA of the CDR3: TGTGCCACCAGCAGAGAGGGCCAGGTGGGCACCATATATTTT. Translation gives CATSREGQVGTIYF.

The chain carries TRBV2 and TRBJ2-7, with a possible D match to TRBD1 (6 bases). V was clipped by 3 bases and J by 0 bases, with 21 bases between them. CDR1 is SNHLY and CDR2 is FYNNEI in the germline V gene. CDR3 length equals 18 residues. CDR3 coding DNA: TGTGCCAGCAGTGAGCCCGCCCCCATGGACAGTTTCTCCTACGAGCAGTACTTC. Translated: CASSEPAPMDSFSYEQYF.

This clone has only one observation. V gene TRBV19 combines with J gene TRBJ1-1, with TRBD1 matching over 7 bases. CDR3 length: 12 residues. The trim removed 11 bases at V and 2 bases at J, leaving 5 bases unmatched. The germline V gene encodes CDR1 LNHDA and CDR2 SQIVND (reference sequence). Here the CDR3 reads CAVRQGNTEAFF. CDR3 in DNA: TGTGCCGTAAGACAGGGAAACACTGAAGCTTTCTTT.

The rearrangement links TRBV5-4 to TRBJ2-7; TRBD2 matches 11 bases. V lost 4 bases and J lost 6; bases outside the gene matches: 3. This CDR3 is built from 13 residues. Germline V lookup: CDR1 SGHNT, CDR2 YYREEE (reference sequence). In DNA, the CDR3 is TGTGCCAGCAGCCCCGGACTAGCGGGCGAGCAGTACTTC. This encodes CASSPGLAGEQYF.

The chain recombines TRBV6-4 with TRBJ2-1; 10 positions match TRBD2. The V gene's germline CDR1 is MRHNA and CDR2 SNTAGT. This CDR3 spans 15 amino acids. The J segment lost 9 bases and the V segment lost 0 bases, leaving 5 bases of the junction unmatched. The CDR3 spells CASSDSAGGRSEQFF. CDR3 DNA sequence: TGTGCCAGCAGTGACTCAGCGGGGGGGCGTAGTGAGCAGTTCTTC.

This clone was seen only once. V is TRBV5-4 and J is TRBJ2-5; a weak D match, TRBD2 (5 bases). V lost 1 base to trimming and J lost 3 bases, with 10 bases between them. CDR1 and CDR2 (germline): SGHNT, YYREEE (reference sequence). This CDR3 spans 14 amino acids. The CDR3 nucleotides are TGTGCCAGCAGCTTGTTGACTAACGAAGAGACCCAGTACTTC. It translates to CASSLLTNEETQYF.

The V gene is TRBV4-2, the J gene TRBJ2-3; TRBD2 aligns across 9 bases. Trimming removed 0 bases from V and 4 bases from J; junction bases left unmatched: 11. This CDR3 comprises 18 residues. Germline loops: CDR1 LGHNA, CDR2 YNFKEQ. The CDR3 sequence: CASSQDLTRGGFADTQYF. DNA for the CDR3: TGTGCCAGCAGCCAAGATCTCACGCGGGGGGGCTTCGCAGATACGCAGTATTTT.

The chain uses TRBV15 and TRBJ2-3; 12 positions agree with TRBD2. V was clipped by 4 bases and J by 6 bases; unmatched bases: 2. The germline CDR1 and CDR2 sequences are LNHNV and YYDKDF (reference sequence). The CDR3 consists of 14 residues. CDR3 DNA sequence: TGTGCCACCAGCACCGGGACTAGCGGGGATACGCAGTATTTT. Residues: CATSTGTSGDTQYF. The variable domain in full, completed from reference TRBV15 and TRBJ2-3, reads DAMVIQNPRYQVTQFGKPVTLSCSQTLNHNVMYWYQQKSSQAPKLLFHYYDKDFNNEADTPDNFQSRRPNTSFCFLDIRSPGLGDTAMYLCATSTGTSGDTQYFGPGTRLTVL.

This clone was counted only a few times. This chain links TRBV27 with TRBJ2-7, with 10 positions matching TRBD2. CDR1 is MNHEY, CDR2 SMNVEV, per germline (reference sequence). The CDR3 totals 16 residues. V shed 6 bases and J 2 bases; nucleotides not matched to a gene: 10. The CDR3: CASRTTLAGQTYEQYF. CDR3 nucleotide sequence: TGTGCCAGCAGGACCACACTAGCGGGGCAGACCTACGAGCAGTACTTC.

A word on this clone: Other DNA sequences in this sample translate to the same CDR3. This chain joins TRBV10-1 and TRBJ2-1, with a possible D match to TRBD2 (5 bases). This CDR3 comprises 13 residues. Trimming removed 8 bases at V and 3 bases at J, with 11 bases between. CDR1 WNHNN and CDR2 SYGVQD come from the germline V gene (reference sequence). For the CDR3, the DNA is TGCGCCAGCTCGACGGGGAGCTACAATGAGCAGTTCTTC. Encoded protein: CASSTGSYNEQFF.

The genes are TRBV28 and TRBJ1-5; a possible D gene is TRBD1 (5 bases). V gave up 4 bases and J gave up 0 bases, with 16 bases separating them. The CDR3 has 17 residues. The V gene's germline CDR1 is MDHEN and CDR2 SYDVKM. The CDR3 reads CASSYTAGGDSNQPQHF. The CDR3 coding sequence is TGTGCCAGCAGTTACACCGCGGGGGGGGATAGCAATCAGCCCCAGCATTTT.

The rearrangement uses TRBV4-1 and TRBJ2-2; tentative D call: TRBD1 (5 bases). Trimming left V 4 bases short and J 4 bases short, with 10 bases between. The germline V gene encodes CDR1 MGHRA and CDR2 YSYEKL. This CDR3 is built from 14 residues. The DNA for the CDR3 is TGCGCCAGCAGCCTTAGGGGTGTCACCGGGGAGCTGTTTTTT. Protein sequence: CASSLRGVTGELFF.

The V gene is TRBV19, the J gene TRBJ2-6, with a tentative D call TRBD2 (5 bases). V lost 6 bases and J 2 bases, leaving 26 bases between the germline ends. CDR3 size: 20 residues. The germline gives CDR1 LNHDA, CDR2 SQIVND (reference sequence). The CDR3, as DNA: TGTGCCAGTAGGGACGGAGAGAGGCTTATCGACTACGCTGGGGCCAACGTCCTGACTTTC. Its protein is CASRDGERLIDYAGANVLTF.

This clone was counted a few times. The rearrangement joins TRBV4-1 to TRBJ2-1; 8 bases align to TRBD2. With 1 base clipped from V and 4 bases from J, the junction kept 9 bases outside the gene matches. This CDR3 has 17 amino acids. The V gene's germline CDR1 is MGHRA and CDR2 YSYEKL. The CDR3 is CASSQVIQREWYNEQFF. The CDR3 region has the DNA TGCGCCAGCAGCCAAGTTATCCAGCGGGAGTGGTACAATGAGCAGTTCTTC.